Below, 11 T cell receptor beta chains from the same sample are listed, as sequenced in a study of T cell responses to AZD1222 COVID-19 vaccine. The data were produced by immunoSEQ multiplex PCR, yet TCRdb's version contains in-frame clones alone and is incomplete. The profile shows 80,000 to 100,000 clones, 80% to 90% of them singletons. The input for sequencing was peripheral blood, taken 28 days after the second AZD1222 dose. These TCRs come from an adult who received the AZD1222 COVID-19 vaccine.

V gene TRBV30 combines with J gene TRBJ1-5; D not certain. This CDR3 contains 13 residues. The V gene's germline CDR1 is GTSNPN and CDR2 SVGIG (reference sequence). The V end lost 5 bases, the J end lost 0 bases, and 8 bases lay between the germline ends. CDR3 region: CAWCRDSNQPQHF. The CDR3 bases are TGTGCCTGGTGCCGGGATAGCAATCAGCCCCAGCATTTT.

Only a few counts were recorded for this clone. CDR3 bases: TGCGCCAGCAGCCTCCCGACAGGGGGAAACATTCAGTACTTC. The encoded protein is CASSLPTGGNIQYF. The V and J genes are TRBV5-1 and TRBJ2-4, with 9 bases identical to TRBD1. Germline assignment: CDR1 SGHRS and CDR2 YFSETQ. Losses at the gene ends were 4 bases for V and 6 bases for J; bases not matched to a gene: 5. This CDR3 is 14 amino acids long.

The J gene is TRBJ1-5, the V gene TRBV7-9, with D tentatively TRBD1 (6 bases). V dropped 5 bases and J dropped 4 bases, with 6 bases sitting between them. The germline gives CDR1 SEHNR, CDR2 FQNEAQ (reference sequence). CDR3 length: 12 residues. CDR3 DNA sequence: TGTGCCAGCAGCACAGGGAATCAGCCCCAGCATTTT. Translation gives CASSTGNQPQHF.

CDR3: CASSYNGYEQFF. DNA for the CDR3: TGTGCCAGCAGTTACAACGGGTATGAGCAGTTCTTC. The chain uses TRBV6-2 or TRBV6-3 and TRBJ2-1, with D uncertain. The CDR3 is 12 amino acids. Trimming stripped 2 bases from V and 8 bases from J, with 7 bases between. Germline V gene sequence: CDR1 MNHEY, CDR2 SVGEGT.

This chain joins TRBV29-1 and TRBJ2-7; D might be TRBD1 or TRBD2, each matching 5 bases. V was clipped by 2 bases and J by 1 base, with 18 bases between them. The CDR3 runs to 16 residues. Germline V lookup: CDR1 SQVTM, CDR2 ANQGSEA. CDR3 region: CSVEPRGVPISYEQYF. The CDR3 DNA sequence: TGCAGCGTTGAACCGAGGGGAGTACCAATTTCCTACGAGCAGTACTTC.

DNA for the CDR3: TGTGCCAGCCAGGGACCGAAGAACACTGAAGCTTTCTTT. Translation gives CASQGPKNTEAFF. The chain carries TRBV2 and TRBJ1-1, with a weak D call TRBD1 (5 bases). Germline loops: CDR1 SNHLY, CDR2 FYNNEI. Trimming took 8 bases from V and 1 from J, leaving 11 bases between them. This CDR3 has 13 amino acids.

The chain employs TRBV10-3 and TRBJ1-6; TRBD1 is a possible D gene (5 bases). Germline CDR1 is ENHRY and CDR2 is SYGVKD. The length of the CDR3 is 16 residues. The germline V and J ends were trimmed by 6 bases and 6 bases, with 18 bases remaining between them. Here the CDR3 reads CAIRSVVGAINSPLHF. In DNA, the CDR3 is TGTGCCATCAGGTCAGTGGTCGGGGCCATTAATTCACCCCTCCACTTT.

The chain is built from TRBV5-1 and TRBJ2-1; TRBD1 matches 8 bases. Trimming took 4 bases from V and 7 from J; bases not matched to a gene: 7. The CDR3 is made up of 14 amino acids. Germline V CDR1 and CDR2: SGHRS, YFSETQ. CDR3 nucleotides: TGCGCCAGCAGCCCAGGACAGGGTTGGAATGAGCAGTTCTTC. Translation gives CASSPGQGWNEQFF. The variable domain in full, completed from reference TRBV5-1 and TRBJ2-1, reads KAGVTQTPRYLIKTRGQQVTLSCSPISGHRSVSWYQQTPGQGLQFLFEYFSETQRNKGNFPGRFSGRQFSNSRSEMNVSTLELGDSALYLCASSPGQGWNEQFFGPGTRLTVL.

This chain connects TRBV9 to TRBJ1-5; D not certain. The CDR3 is 14 amino acids. Trimming pared 3 bases from V and 5 bases from J, leaving 12 bases between. Germline CDR1 is SGDLS and CDR2 is YYNGEE. CDR3: CASSASGSDQPQHF. The CDR3 DNA is TGTGCCAGCAGCGCTTCGGGGTCCGATCAGCCCCAGCATTTT.

This clone was seen a handful of times. CDR3 in amino acids: CATRHREGDTGELFF. The CDR3 DNA follows: TGTGCCACCAGACACAGGGAAGGGGACACCGGGGAGCTGTTTTTT. The chain is built from TRBV24-1 and TRBJ2-2; D may be TRBD1 (6 bases). The CDR3 runs to 15 residues. Germline loops: CDR1 KGHDR, CDR2 SFDVKD. V lost 7 bases and J 3 bases, leaving 14 bases between the germline ends.

The rearrangement uses TRBV4-1 and TRBJ2-7; D uncertain. Trimming removed 3 bases at V and 3 bases at J, with 18 bases between. Germline V gives CDR1 MGHRA, CDR2 YSYEKL. The CDR3 is made up of 16 amino acids. The CDR3 spells CASSHDSPDGDYEQYF. The CDR3 coding sequence is TGCGCCAGCAGCCACGACTCGCCGGACGGAGACTACGAGCAGTACTTC.